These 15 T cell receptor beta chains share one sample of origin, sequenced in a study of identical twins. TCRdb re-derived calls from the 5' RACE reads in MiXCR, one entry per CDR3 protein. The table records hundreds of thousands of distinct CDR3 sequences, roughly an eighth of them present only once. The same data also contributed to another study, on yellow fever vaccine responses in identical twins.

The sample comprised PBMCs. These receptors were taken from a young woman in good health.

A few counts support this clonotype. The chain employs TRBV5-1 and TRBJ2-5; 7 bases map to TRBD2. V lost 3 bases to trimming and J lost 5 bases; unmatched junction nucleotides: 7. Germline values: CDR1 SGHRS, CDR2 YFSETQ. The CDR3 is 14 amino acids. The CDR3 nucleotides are TGCGCCAGCAGCTGGACTAGGGGAGACGAGACCCAGTACTTC. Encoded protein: CASSWTRGDETQYF.

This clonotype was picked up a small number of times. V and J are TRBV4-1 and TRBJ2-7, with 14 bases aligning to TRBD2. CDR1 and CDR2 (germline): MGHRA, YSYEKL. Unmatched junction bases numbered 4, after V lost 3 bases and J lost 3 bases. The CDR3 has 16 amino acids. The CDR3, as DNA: TGCGCCAGCAGCCACGGGACTAGCGGGAGTATCTACGAGCAGTACTTC. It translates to CASSHGTSGSIYEQYF.

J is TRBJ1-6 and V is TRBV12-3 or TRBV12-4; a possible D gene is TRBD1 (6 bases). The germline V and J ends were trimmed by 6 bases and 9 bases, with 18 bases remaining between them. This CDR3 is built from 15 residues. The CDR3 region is CASRTSGAPISPLHF. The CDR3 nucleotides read TGTGCCAGCAGAACATCAGGGGCCCCCATTTCACCCCTCCACTTT.

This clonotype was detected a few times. CDR3 sequence reads: CASKIRGGSNNEQFF. The CDR3 DNA is TGTGCCAGCAAAATAAGAGGGGGGTCAAACAATGAGCAGTTCTTC. The chain recombines TRBV12-3 or TRBV12-4 with TRBJ2-1; D is perhaps TRBD1 or TRBD2 (6 bases each). The V end lost 7 bases, the J end lost 5 bases, and 18 bases lay between the germline ends. This CDR3 is 15 amino acids long.

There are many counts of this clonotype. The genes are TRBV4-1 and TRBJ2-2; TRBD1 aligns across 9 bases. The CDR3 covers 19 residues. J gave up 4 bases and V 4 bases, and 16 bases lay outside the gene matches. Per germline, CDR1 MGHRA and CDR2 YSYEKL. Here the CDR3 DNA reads TGCGCCAGCAGCCCCCTTTCAAGGGGACAGGGAAGAGGCACCGGGGAGCTGTTTTTT. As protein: CASSPLSRGQGRGTGELFF.

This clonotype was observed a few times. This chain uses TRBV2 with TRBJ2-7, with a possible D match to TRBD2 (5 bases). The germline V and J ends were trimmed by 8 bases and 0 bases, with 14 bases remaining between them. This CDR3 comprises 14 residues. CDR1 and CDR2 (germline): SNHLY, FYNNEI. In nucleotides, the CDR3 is TGTGCCAGCCAGGTTGAGGGCGTCTCCTACGAGCAGTACTTC. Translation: CASQVEGVSYEQYF.

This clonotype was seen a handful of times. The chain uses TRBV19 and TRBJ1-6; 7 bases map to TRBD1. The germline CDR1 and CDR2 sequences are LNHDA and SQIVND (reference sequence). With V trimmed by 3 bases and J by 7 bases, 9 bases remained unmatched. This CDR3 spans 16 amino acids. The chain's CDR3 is CASSMGPGQQNSPLHF. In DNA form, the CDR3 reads TGTGCCAGTAGTATGGGCCCGGGACAGCAAAATTCACCCCTCCACTTT.

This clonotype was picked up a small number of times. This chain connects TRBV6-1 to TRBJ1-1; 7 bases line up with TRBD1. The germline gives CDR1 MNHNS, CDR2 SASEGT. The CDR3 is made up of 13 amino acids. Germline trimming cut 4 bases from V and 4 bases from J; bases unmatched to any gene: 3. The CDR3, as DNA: TGTGCCAGCAGTGGCGACAGGGCCACTGAAGCTTTCTTT. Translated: CASSGDRATEAFF.

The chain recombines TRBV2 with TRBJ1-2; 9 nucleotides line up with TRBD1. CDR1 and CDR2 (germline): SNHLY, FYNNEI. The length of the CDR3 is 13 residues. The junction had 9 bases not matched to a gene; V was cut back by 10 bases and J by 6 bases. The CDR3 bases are TGTGCCACCTCCGGGACAGGGTACAATGGCTACACCTTC. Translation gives CATSGTGYNGYTF.

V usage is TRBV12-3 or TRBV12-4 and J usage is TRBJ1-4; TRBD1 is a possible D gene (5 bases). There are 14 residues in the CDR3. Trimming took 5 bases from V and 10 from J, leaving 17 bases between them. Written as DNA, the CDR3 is TGTGCCAGCAGTGACCGGGACGACGGAGCAAAACTGTTTTTT. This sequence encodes CASSDRDDGAKLFF.

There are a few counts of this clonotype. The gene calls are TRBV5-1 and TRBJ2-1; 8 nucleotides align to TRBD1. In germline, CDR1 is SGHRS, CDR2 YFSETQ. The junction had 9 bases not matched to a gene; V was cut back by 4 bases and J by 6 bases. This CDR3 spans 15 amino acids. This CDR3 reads CASSRRQGTSNEQFF. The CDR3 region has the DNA TGCGCCAGCAGCCGCCGACAGGGGACGTCCAATGAGCAGTTCTTC.

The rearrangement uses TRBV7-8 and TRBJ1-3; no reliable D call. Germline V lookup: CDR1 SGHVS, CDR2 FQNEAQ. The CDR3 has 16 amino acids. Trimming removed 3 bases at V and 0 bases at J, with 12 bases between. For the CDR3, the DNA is TGTGCCAGCAGCTTGACAAGGACCCACTCTGGAAACACCATATATTTT. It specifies CASSLTRTHSGNTIYF.

The CDR3: CATSDSRALGEQFF. CDR3 coding DNA: TGTGCCACCAGTGATTCCCGGGCCCTCGGTGAGCAGTTCTTC. This sequence joins TRBV24-1 and TRBJ2-1; no reliable D call. Germline V CDR1 and CDR2: KGHDR, SFDVKD. The V gene lost 2 bases and the J gene lost 9 bases, with 13 bases spanning the gap. CDR3 length: 14 residues.

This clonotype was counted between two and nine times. The chain's CDR3 is CASSPAGEVDTQYF. Written as DNA, the CDR3 is TGTGCCAGCAGTCCAGCGGGAGAAGTAGATACGCAGTATTTT. The chain uses TRBV6-1 and TRBJ2-3, with 8 bases matching TRBD2. Trimming took 5 bases from V and 5 from J; bases not matched to a gene: 6. The CDR3 has 14 amino acids. Germline lookup yields CDR1 MNHNS and CDR2 SASEGT.

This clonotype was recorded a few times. The CDR3 loop reads CASSNRQGSGANVLTF. The CDR3 nucleotides are TGTGCCAGCTCAAACCGACAGGGCTCTGGGGCCAACGTCCTGACTTTC. V gene TRBV18 combines with J gene TRBJ2-6; TRBD1 aligns across 7 bases. J gave up 0 bases and V 5 bases, and 4 bases lay outside the gene matches. This CDR3 spans 16 amino acids. Germline values: CDR1 KGHSH, CDR2 LQKENI.